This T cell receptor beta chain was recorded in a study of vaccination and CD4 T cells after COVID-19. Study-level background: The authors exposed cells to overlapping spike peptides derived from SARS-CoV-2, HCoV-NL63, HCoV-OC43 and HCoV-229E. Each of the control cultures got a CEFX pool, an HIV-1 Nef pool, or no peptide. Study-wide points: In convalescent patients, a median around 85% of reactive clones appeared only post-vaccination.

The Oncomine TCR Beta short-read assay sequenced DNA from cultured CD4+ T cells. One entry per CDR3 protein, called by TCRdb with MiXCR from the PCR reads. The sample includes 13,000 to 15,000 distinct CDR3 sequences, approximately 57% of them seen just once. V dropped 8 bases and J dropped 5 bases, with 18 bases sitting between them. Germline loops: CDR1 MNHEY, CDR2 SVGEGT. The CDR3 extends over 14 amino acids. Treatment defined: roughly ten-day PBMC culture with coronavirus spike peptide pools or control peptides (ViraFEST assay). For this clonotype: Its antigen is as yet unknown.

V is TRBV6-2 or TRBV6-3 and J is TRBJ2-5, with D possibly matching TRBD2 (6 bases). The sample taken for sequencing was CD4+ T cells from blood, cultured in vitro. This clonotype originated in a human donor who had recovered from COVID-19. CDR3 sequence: CASCRGRGRETQYF. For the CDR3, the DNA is TGTGCCAGCTGTCGCGGGCGGGGTAGGGAGACCCAGTACTTC.